This T cell receptor beta chain was captured by sequencing in a study of T cells in Graves' hyperthyroidism and ophthalmopathy. Broader study findings: Appearing also in blood were most of the thyroid clonotypes expanded above 0.001. Model output signaled ophthalmopathy a median 6.5 months ahead of onset.

There are 15 residues in the CDR3. V lost 4 bases, J lost 9 bases, and 19 bases lay in between. CDR1 is SGHAT and CDR2 is FQNNGV in the germline V gene. Amplification of TCR beta CDR3 regions was performed using RNA transcripts as template. Initially, a first-round RT-PCR of the TCR CDR3 employed the HTBI primer set. TCRdb reprocessed the multiplex PCR reads with MiXCR, giving one entry per CDR3 protein. The sample lists around 600,000 distinct CDR3 sequences, approximately 16% occurring once. Patients affected by ophthalmopathy presented a Clinical Activity Score of at least 3, a NOSPECS grade of at least 4, and disease duration below 3 months. It was uncontrolled infection, other autoimmune disease, pregnancy or lactation that excluded patients. This clonotype showed up many times. No antigen is known for it.

Sequencing input: blood. The chain couples TRBV11-2 to TRBJ2-1; D is possibly TRBD1 (5 bases). The sequence came from a middle-aged woman with Graves' ophthalmopathy. The DNA of the CDR3 is TGTGCCAGCAGCTCATACGGGCAGGGAAATAGTGAGCAGTTCTTC. Residues: CASSSYGQGNSEQFF.